This T cell receptor beta chain was found in a study of cytomegalovirus exposure and HLA in healthy donors. CDR1 is SGDLS, CDR2 YYNGEE, per germline. This CDR3 is built from 15 residues. V shed 4 bases and J 4 bases; nucleotides not matched to a gene: 10. The donors (healthy individuals) were bone marrow donors. The study ran its PCR with 60 Vbeta and 13 Jbeta primers. The authors' processing: Tens of millions of unique TCR beta chains, roughly 11 million shared, were counted in a later analysis. The repertoire was sequenced with immunoSEQ multiplex PCR; TCRdb's copy has only in-frame clones and lacks some. That table is the source of V, J and clone size, and D and trimming were worked out from the DNA. Of about 140,000 clones in the sample, roughly 80% were seen once.

Material for sequencing was PBMCs. The V gene is TRBV9, the J gene TRBJ2-7; TRBD2 agrees at 8 bases. The receptor was derived from a man aged 35-49 years in good health and CMV-seropositive. The DNA for the CDR3 is TGTGCCAGCAGCCAGAACTCAGCGGGAGTTTACGAGCAGTACTTC. Translating gives CASSQNSAGVYEQYF.